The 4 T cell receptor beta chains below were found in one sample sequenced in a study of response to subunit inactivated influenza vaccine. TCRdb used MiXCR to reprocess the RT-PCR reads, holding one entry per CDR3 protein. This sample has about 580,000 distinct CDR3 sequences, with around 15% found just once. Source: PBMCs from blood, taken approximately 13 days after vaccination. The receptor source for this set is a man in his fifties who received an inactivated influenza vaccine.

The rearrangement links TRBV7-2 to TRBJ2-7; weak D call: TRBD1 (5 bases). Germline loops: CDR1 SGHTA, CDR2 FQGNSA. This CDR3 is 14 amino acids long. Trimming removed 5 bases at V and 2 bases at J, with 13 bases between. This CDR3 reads CASSPTWGAYEQYF. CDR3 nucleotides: TGTGCCAGCAGCCCTACCTGGGGCGCCTACGAGCAGTACTTC.

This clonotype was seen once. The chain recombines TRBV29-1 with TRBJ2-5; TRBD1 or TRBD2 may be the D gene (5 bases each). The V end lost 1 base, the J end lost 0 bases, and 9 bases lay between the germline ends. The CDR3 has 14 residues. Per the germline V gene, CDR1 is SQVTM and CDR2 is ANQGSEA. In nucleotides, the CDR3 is TGCAGCGTTGAAGCAGCGGACAACCAAGAGACCCAGTACTTC. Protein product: CSVEAADNQETQYF.

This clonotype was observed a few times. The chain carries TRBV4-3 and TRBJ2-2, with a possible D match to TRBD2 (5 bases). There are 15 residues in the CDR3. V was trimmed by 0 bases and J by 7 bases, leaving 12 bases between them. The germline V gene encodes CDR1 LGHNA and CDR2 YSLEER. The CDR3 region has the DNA TGCGCCAGCAGCCAAGATCTCGGGGTTGGCGGGGAGCTGTTTTTT. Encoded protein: CASSQDLGVGGELFF.

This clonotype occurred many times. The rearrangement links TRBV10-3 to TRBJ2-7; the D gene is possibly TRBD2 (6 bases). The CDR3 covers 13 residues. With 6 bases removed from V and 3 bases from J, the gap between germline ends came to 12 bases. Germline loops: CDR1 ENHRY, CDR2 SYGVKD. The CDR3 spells CAIRGGGNYEQYF. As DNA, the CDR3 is TGTGCCATCAGGGGGGGAGGAAACTACGAGCAGTACTTC.